What follows are 25 T cell receptor beta chains derived from one specimen sequenced in a study of OX40 agonist ivuxolimab in advanced cancers. Libraries were prepared by immunoSEQ multiplex PCR; TCRdb keeps only in-frame clonotypes and omits some of them. The table includes tens of thousands of clones, around 83% detected once. The sample was CD4+ or CD8+ T cells sorted from blood, taken in a trial of the OX40 agonist ivuxolimab. The source is an adult with an advanced solid tumor such as melanoma, head and neck, liver or kidney cancer.

The J gene is TRBJ1-5, the V gene TRBV7-2, with 11 bases that match TRBD1. The J segment lost 7 bases and the V segment lost 4 bases, leaving 6 bases of the junction unmatched. The CDR3 has 15 amino acids. Looked up from germline, CDR1 is SGHTA and CDR2 is FQGNSA. CDR3 nucleotide sequence: TGTGCCAGCAGCTCCTGGACAGGGGGCGGCCAGCCCCAGCATTTT. Translated: CASSSWTGGGQPQHF.

This chain connects TRBV7-7 to TRBJ2-2; 12 bases agree with TRBD2. The CDR3 spans 14 residues. CDR1 SSHAT and CDR2 FNYEAQ come from the germline V gene (reference sequence). V lost 7 bases to trimming and J lost 5 bases; unmatched junction nucleotides: 2. DNA for the CDR3: TGTGCCAGCAAGACTAGCGGGGGAACCGGGGAGCTGTTTTTT. It translates to CASKTSGGTGELFF.

The chain couples TRBV9 to TRBJ1-5; maybe TRBD1 (5 bases). Germline V gene lookup returns CDR1 SGDLS and CDR2 YYNGEE. The V and J ends lost 3 bases and 5 bases respectively, with 12 bases between them. The length of the CDR3 is 14 residues. CDR3 sequence (DNA): TGTGCCAGCAGCGACCGGGACGGGGATCAGCCCCAGCATTTT. Amino acid sequence: CASSDRDGDQPQHF.

The chain links TRBV5-6 to TRBJ1-2; D possibly corresponds to TRBD1 (5 bases). Germline CDR1 reads SGHDT; CDR2 reads YYEEEE. The CDR3 consists of 13 residues. Deletions cut 4 bases from V and 9 bases from J, with 16 bases between. CDR3 loop: CASSPRDSLSYTF. DNA for the CDR3: TGTGCCAGCAGCCCGCGCGACAGTCTTAGCTACACCTTC. Full variable domain (remainder filled in from reference TRBV5-6 and TRBJ1-2): DAGVTQSPTHLIKTRGQQVTLRCSPKSGHDTVSWYQQALGQGPQFIFQYYEEEERQRGNFPDRFSGHQFPNYSSELNVNALLLGDSALYLCASSPRDSLSYTFGSGTRLTVV.

This chain joins TRBV6-6 and TRBJ1-1, with 7 bases aligning to TRBD1. The CDR3 has 15 residues. V was pared by 4 bases and J by 4 bases, with 9 bases of the junction left unmatched. CDR1 is MNHNY and CDR2 is SVGAGI in the germline V gene (reference sequence). In DNA form, the CDR3 reads TGTGCCAGCAGTTTCCAGGGGGAGTATGGCACTGAAGCTTTCTTT. Protein product: CASSFQGEYGTEAFF.

The rearrangement joins TRBV5-1 to TRBJ2-1, with TRBD2 matching 11 bases. V lost 5 bases and J lost 5; bases outside the gene matches: 6. Looked up from germline, CDR1 is SGHRS and CDR2 is YFSETQ. The length of the CDR3 is 15 residues. The CDR3 nucleotides read TGCGCCAGCAGGAAAGGGACTAGCGGTAACAATGAGCAGTTCTTC. Translation gives CASRKGTSGNNEQFF.

The rearrangement uses TRBV28 and TRBJ2-4; TRBD1 matches at 10 bases. The J segment lost 0 bases and the V segment lost 5 bases, leaving 10 bases of the junction unmatched. The germline CDR1 and CDR2 sequences are MDHEN and SYDVKM. CDR3 length: 18 amino acids. Written as DNA, the CDR3 is TGTGCCAGCAGTCTTCGACGACAGGGGGCGGGAGCCAAAAACATTCAGTACTTC. Encoded protein: CASSLRRQGAGAKNIQYF.

This rearrangement joins TRBV7-9 to TRBJ2-3, with 10 bases fitting TRBD2. The CDR3 has 16 residues. From germline, CDR1 is SEHNR and CDR2 FQNEAQ (reference sequence). After removal of 1 base from V and 6 bases from J, the junction contained 7 bases not matched to a gene. CDR3 nucleotide sequence: TGTGCCAGCAGCTTAGGTGGACTAGCGGTTCACGATACGCAGTATTTT. Translating gives CASSLGGLAVHDTQYF. Together with reference TRBV7-9 and TRBJ2-3, the CDR3 gives the full variable domain: DTGVSQNPRHKITKRGQNVTFRCDPISEHNRLYWYRQTLGQGPEFLTYFQNEAQLEKSRLLSDRFSAERPKGSFSTLEIQRTEQGDSAMYLCASSLGGLAVHDTQYFGPGTRLTVL.

The chain uses TRBV2 and TRBJ1-1; D remains ambiguous. Germline-derived CDR1 and CDR2 are SNHLY and FYNNEI. Trimming pared 6 bases from V and 1 base from J, leaving 6 bases between. The CDR3 has 12 amino acids. The CDR3 reads CASSTANTEAFF. CDR3 DNA: TGTGCCAGCAGCACAGCGAACACTGAAGCTTTCTTT.

The CDR3 reads CASSPISGIYSGEQYF. The DNA of the CDR3 is TGTGCCAGCAGTCCGATCAGCGGGATATATTCGGGGGAGCAGTACTTC. This chain links TRBV5-4 with TRBJ2-7, with 7 bases fitting TRBD2. The CDR3 covers 16 residues. Germline V gene sequence: CDR1 SGHNT, CDR2 YYREEE (reference sequence). J was trimmed by 7 bases and V by 5 bases; bases with no gene match: 18.

V usage is TRBV7-9 and J usage is TRBJ1-3; D is undetermined. Germline values: CDR1 SEHNR, CDR2 FQNEAQ (reference sequence). This CDR3 comprises 15 residues. The ends were cut back, 6 bases at V and 0 bases at J, with 12 bases in the middle. The CDR3 sequence is CASRTAGSSGNTIYF. The DNA of the CDR3 is TGTGCCAGCAGGACCGCGGGGAGCTCTGGAAACACCATATATTTT.

V gene TRBV27 combines with J gene TRBJ2-6, with D perhaps matching TRBD1 (5 bases). Germline V CDR1 and CDR2: MNHEY, SMNVEV (reference sequence). V gave up 5 bases and J gave up 0 bases, with 11 bases separating them. This CDR3 has 16 residues. CDR3 loop: CASSPTGSSGANVLTF. In DNA, the CDR3 is TGTGCCAGCAGTCCCACAGGTTCCTCTGGGGCCAACGTCCTGACTTTC. Variable domain in full (rest from reference TRBV27 and TRBJ2-6): EAQVTQNPRYLITVTGKKLTVTCSQNMNHEYMSWYRQDPGLGLRQIYYSMNVEVTDKGDVPEGYKVSRKEKRNFPLILESPSPNQTSLYFCASSPTGSSGANVLTFGAGSRLTVL.

This chain joins TRBV27 and TRBJ2-1, with a possible D match to TRBD1 (5 bases). V lost 5 bases and J lost 1, with 15 bases in between. Germline V lookup: CDR1 MNHEY, CDR2 SMNVEV (reference sequence). The CDR3 loop spans 16 amino acids. As DNA, the CDR3 is TGTGCCAGCAGTCTCCAAAAGGGGTTTTCCTACAATGAGCAGTTCTTC. As protein: CASSLQKGFSYNEQFF.

This chain links TRBV6-5 with TRBJ1-2; a weak D match, TRBD1 (6 bases). The CDR3 length is 15 residues. Germline V lookup: CDR1 MNHEY, CDR2 SVGAGI. V was pared by 0 bases and J by 2 bases, with 10 bases between. CDR3 protein: CASSYSYQGNYGYTF. The CDR3 DNA sequence: TGTGCCAGCAGTTACTCGTACCAGGGGAACTATGGCTACACCTTC.

J is TRBJ2-5 and V is TRBV7-2; 9 bases line up with TRBD2. The length of the CDR3 is 16 residues. V lost 1 base, J lost 4 bases, and 7 bases stayed unmatched. The germline CDR1 and CDR2 sequences are SGHTA and FQGNSA. CDR3 in amino acids: CASSLGGGRALETQYF. CDR3 nucleotide sequence: TGTGCCAGCAGCTTAGGTGGCGGGAGGGCCTTAGAGACCCAGTACTTC.

This clone was observed a few times. V usage is TRBV4-1 and J usage is TRBJ2-1; 10 bases are a match to TRBD2. The ends lost 0 bases at V and 7 bases at J; junction bases unmatched: 9. CDR1 is MGHRA and CDR2 is YSYEKL in the germline V gene. This CDR3 spans 17 amino acids. The CDR3 region has the DNA TGCGCCAGCAGCCAAGATGGGAGCGGGAGGGCCGGAAATGAGCAGTTCTTC. Amino acid sequence: CASSQDGSGRAGNEQFF.

This clone occurred once. This chain joins TRBV20-1 and TRBJ1-3; no clear D. Germline CDR1 and CDR2: DFQATT and SNEGSKA (reference sequence). V shed 6 bases and J shed 4 bases, with 7 bases lying between them. This CDR3 is built from 11 residues. The CDR3 DNA is TGCAGTGCATCGGACGGAAACACCATATATTTT. Its protein product is CSASDGNTIYF.

Regarding this clone: The same CDR3 is also encoded by other DNA sequences in this sample. The J gene is TRBJ1-2, the V gene TRBV6-1, with 9 bases lining up with TRBD1. The CDR3 has 14 amino acids. Germline-derived CDR1 and CDR2 are MNHNS and SASEGT. Unmatched junction bases numbered 8, after V lost 6 bases and J lost 6 bases. CDR3 nucleotide sequence: TGTGCCAGCAGCCTCATGGACAGGGGCCATGGCTACACCTTC. Translation: CASSLMDRGHGYTF.

V and J are TRBV7-2 and TRBJ1-2, with 9 bases identical to TRBD1. J was trimmed by 3 bases and V by 0 bases; bases with no gene match: 5. Germline loops: CDR1 SGHTA, CDR2 FQGNSA. The CDR3 loop spans 16 amino acids. The CDR3 DNA sequence: TGTGCCAGCAGCTTAGCCCCGGGACAGGGTTACTATGGCTACACCTTC. It specifies CASSLAPGQGYYGYTF.

This clone has only one observation. The genes are TRBV5-1 and TRBJ2-5, with a weak D call TRBD1 (6 bases). Per the germline V gene, CDR1 is SGHRS and CDR2 is YFSETQ. The CDR3 sequence is 13 residues long. Trimming left V 5 bases short and J 1 base short, with 9 bases between. CDR3: CASRGTPQETQYF. CDR3 nucleotide sequence: TGCGCCAGCAGAGGGACACCCCAAGAGACCCAGTACTTC.

This sequence joins TRBV19 and TRBJ1-4; D call uncertain. The V and J ends lost 2 bases and 3 bases respectively, with 7 bases between them. The length of the CDR3 is 14 residues. The germline CDR1 and CDR2 sequences are LNHDA and SQIVND (reference sequence). This chain's CDR3 is CASSIWQSNEKLFF. CDR3 in DNA: TGTGCCAGTAGTATATGGCAGTCTAATGAAAAACTGTTTTTT.

The chain joins TRBV7-3 to TRBJ1-1; D gene uncertain. The CDR3 has 17 amino acids. Per germline, CDR1 SGHTA and CDR2 FQGTGA. V was shortened by 1 base and J by 4 bases, with 19 bases between the two germline ends. The CDR3 loop is CASSLKGLGSRATEAFF. CDR3 DNA: TGTGCCAGCAGCTTAAAAGGCCTGGGGAGTAGGGCCACTGAAGCTTTCTTT. The full variable domain, with the rest looked up from reference TRBV7-3 and TRBJ1-1, is GAGVSQTPSNKVTEKGKYVELRCDPISGHTALYWYRQSLGQGPEFLIYFQGTGAADDSGLPNDRFFAVRPEGSVSTLKIQRTERGDSAVYLCASSLKGLGSRATEAFFGQGTRLTVV.

This chain links TRBV5-5 with TRBJ1-2, with unresolved D. The germline gives CDR1 SGHKS, CDR2 YYEKEE (reference sequence). The CDR3 runs 13 residues. Trimming pared 0 bases from V and 8 bases from J, leaving 11 bases between. CDR3 nucleotides: TGTGCCAGCAGCTTGGCCAGCGTACGCGGCTACACCTTC. Its protein is CASSLASVRGYTF.

The rearrangement joins TRBV11-2 to TRBJ2-5; D gene unclear. TRBJ2-7 matches the DNA end more closely, so the J call is doubtful. The germline gives CDR1 SGHAT, CDR2 FQNNGV. The CDR3 is made up of 14 amino acids. CDR3 loop: CASSFVRDSYEQYF. CDR3 nucleotides: TGTGCCAGCAGCTTTGTAAGGGACTCCTACGAGCAGTACTTC.

CDR3 sequence reads: CASSLDPRGNQPQHF. In DNA, the CDR3 is TGTGCCAGCAGCTTAGATCCAAGAGGCAATCAGCCCCAGCATTTT. The gene calls are TRBV11-2 and TRBJ1-5; D is unclear. The germline V and J ends were trimmed by 0 bases and 2 bases, with 8 bases remaining between them. The CDR3 covers 15 residues. Per germline, CDR1 SGHAT and CDR2 FQNNGV.